This record covers a single T cell receptor (beta chain). Assay: immunoSEQ multiplex PCR; the TCRdb copy retains only in-frame clones and omits some. Of 200,000 to 250,000 clones in the sample, 75% to 90% are singletons; the top ten hold less than 4%. The data derive from a study of blood T cell repertoires in COVID-19. Germline lookup yields CDR1 SEHNR and CDR2 FQNEAQ (reference sequence). The CDR3 extends over 16 amino acids. V shed 8 bases and J 7 bases; nucleotides not matched to a gene: 19. This chain links TRBV7-9 with TRBJ1-1, with 7 bases identical to TRBD1. This clonotype was obtained from a woman in her thirties who had recovered from COVID-19. Sequenced material: peripheral blood. The DNA for the CDR3 is TGTGCCAGCGGACCGGGACAGAGGGCCCTCCAGGGTGAAGCTTTCTTT. As protein: CASGPGQRALQGEAFF.